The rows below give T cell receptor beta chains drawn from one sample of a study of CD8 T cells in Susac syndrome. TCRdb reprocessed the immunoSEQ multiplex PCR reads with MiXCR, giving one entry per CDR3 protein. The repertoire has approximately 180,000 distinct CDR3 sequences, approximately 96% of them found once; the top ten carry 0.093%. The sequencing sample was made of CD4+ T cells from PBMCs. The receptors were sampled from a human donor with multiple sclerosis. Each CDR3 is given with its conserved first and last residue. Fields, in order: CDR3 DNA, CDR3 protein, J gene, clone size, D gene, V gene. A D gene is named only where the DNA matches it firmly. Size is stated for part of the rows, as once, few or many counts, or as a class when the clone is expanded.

cdr3_nt: TGCAGCGTTGGATCCAAATACACAGATACGCAGTATTTT
cdr3_aa: CSVGSKYTDTQYF
j_call: TRBJ2-3
clone_size: NA
d_call: NA
v_call: TRBV29-1

cdr3_nt: TGCAGTGCTGGGCCACTTACTAGCTCACTCTTCGAGCAGTACTTC
cdr3_aa: CSAGPLTSSLFEQYF
j_call: TRBJ2-7
clone_size: NA
d_call: NA
v_call: TRBV20-1

cdr3_nt: TGTGCCAGCAGCGTGGCAGCGGGGAGCACAGATACGCAGTATTTT
cdr3_aa: CASSVAAGSTDTQYF
j_call: TRBJ2-3
clone_size: few
d_call: TRBD2
v_call: TRBV3-1

cdr3_nt: TGTGCCAGCAGTTTGTATGGGACTAGCGGTGAGACCCAGTACTTC
cdr3_aa: CASSLYGTSGETQYF
j_call: TRBJ2-5
clone_size: NA
d_call: TRBD2
v_call: TRBV12-3/TRBV12-4

cdr3_nt: TGTGCCACCAGCGCAGGGGTTCACGAGCAGTACTTC
cdr3_aa: CATSAGVHEQYF
j_call: TRBJ2-7
clone_size: NA
d_call: NA
v_call: TRBV15

cdr3_nt: TGCAGCGTTGAAATTAGCGGGACCAGCACAGATACGCAGTATTTT
cdr3_aa: CSVEISGTSTDTQYF
j_call: TRBJ2-3
clone_size: NA
d_call: TRBD2
v_call: TRBV29-1

cdr3_nt: TGTGCCATCAGGGCCGGGACAGGATCCTACGAGCAGTACTTC
cdr3_aa: CAIRAGTGSYEQYF
j_call: TRBJ2-7
clone_size: NA
d_call: TRBD1
v_call: TRBV10-3

cdr3_nt: TGTGCCATCAGTGAGTCATCGGGCAGCCAAATCTATGGCTACACCTTC
cdr3_aa: CAISESSGSQIYGYTF
j_call: TRBJ1-2
clone_size: NA
d_call: NA
v_call: TRBV10-3

cdr3_nt: TGTGCCAGCAGCCAAGATCTAGCAAACATTCAGTACTTC
cdr3_aa: CASSQDLANIQYF
j_call: TRBJ2-4
clone_size: NA
d_call: NA
v_call: TRBV4-2

cdr3_nt: TGTGCCAGCAGTGGGGGGCATAGCGGGGCCCTCTACGAGCAGTACTTC
cdr3_aa: CASSGGHSGALYEQYF
j_call: TRBJ2-7
clone_size: NA
d_call: TRBD2
v_call: TRBV28

cdr3_nt: TGTGCCAGCAGCGCGGACAGCGTGTATAACTATGGCTACACCTTC
cdr3_aa: CASSADSVYNYGYTF
j_call: TRBJ1-2
clone_size: NA
d_call: NA
v_call: TRBV9

cdr3_nt: TGTGCCAGCAGCCTATTGGACAGGGTCTCAACTAATGAAAAACTGTTTTTT
cdr3_aa: CASSLLDRVSTNEKLFF
j_call: TRBJ1-4
clone_size: NA
d_call: TRBD1
v_call: TRBV7-8

cdr3_nt: TGCAGTGCTAGAGTAATTAGTCGGAACACTGAAGCTTTCTTT
cdr3_aa: CSARVISRNTEAFF
j_call: TRBJ1-1
clone_size: NA
d_call: NA
v_call: TRBV20-1